Below are 25 T cell receptor beta chains sequenced from a single sample in a study of human T cells and chemical hapten exposure. TCRdb re-called the RACE reads through MiXCR, storing one row per CDR3 protein. The sample has about 41,000 distinct CDR3 sequences, 3.3% seen once. The time point denotes: patch test 2, 6 weeks after DPC sensitization. Regarding treatment: therapeutic diphenylcyclopropenone sensitization with weekly scalp DPC. The sample consisted of whole blood, taken in connection with sensitization to the hapten diphenylcyclopropenone (DPC). These receptors came from a man in his forties with alopecia areata. Some clones in this sample may be carry-over from other donors' samples.

This clonotype was counted ten times or more. The gene calls are TRBV28 and TRBJ1-5, with no clear D. Germline CDR1 MDHEN, CDR2 SYDVKM. V lost 3 bases to trimming and J lost 3 bases, with 6 bases between them. CDR3 length: 13 residues. CDR3 bases: TGTGCCAGCAGTTTCCCTACCAATCAGCCCCAGCATTTT. Residues: CASSFPTNQPQHF.

This clonotype was seen repeatedly, ten times or more. The chain recombines TRBV7-9 with TRBJ2-1; TRBD2 might be the D (6 bases). Germline V gives CDR1 SEHNR, CDR2 FQNEAQ (reference sequence). This CDR3 has 14 amino acids. The V end lost 1 base, the J end lost 3 bases, and 7 bases lay between the germline ends. Here the CDR3 reads CASSLETSYNEQFF. The DNA for the CDR3 is TGTGCCAGCAGCTTAGAGACTAGCTACAATGAGCAGTTCTTC.

This clonotype was detected many times. The chain couples TRBV28 to TRBJ2-1, with 8 bases identical to TRBD2. This CDR3 is built from 16 residues. CDR1 is MDHEN, CDR2 SYDVKM, per germline. The trim removed 3 bases at V and 0 bases at J, leaving 4 bases unmatched. CDR3 in amino acids: CASSFGAGGSYNEQFF. CDR3 bases: TGTGCCAGCAGTTTTGGGGCGGGAGGCTCCTACAATGAGCAGTTCTTC.

This clonotype came up many times. The rearrangement links TRBV12-3 or TRBV12-4 to TRBJ2-7; weak D call: TRBD1 (6 bases). This CDR3 has 13 residues. V lost 7 bases and J lost 7, with 17 bases in between. CDR3 residues: CASTIRAQGEQYF. DNA for the CDR3: TGTGCCAGCACTATCCGGGCCCAGGGGGAGCAGTACTTC.

This clonotype was detected ten times or more. The chain recombines TRBV9 with TRBJ2-5; a weak D match, TRBD1 (5 bases). Germline CDR1 reads SGDLS; CDR2 reads YYNGEE. The CDR3 consists of 12 residues. Trimming left V 0 bases short and J 5 bases short, with 5 bases between. This CDR3 reads CASSVAGETQYF. The DNA of the CDR3 is TGTGCCAGCAGCGTAGCAGGGGAGACCCAGTACTTC.

In its sample, this clonotype was seen many times. The chain employs TRBV4-1 and TRBJ2-3; either TRBD1 or TRBD2 may supply D (7 bases each). The V end lost 4 bases, the J end lost 4 bases, and 21 bases lay between the germline ends. Germline V gene data show CDR1 as MGHRA and CDR2 as YSYEKL. There are 17 residues in the CDR3. Here the CDR3 DNA reads TGCGCCAGCAGCCGCCCTCTGAGCAGGGGGAGGGCAGATACGCAGTATTTT. It encodes CASSRPLSRGRADTQYF.

In its sample, this clonotype was seen many times. The genes are TRBV18 and TRBJ2-7; D gene ambiguous. CDR1 is KGHSH, CDR2 LQKENI, per germline. Trimming cost V 3 bases and J 1 base, with 13 bases left between them. This CDR3 is 15 amino acids long. This CDR3 reads CASSPNTWASYEQYF. CDR3 DNA: TGTGCCAGCTCACCTAACACGTGGGCTTCCTACGAGCAGTACTTC.

This clonotype has a count of ten or more. The V gene is TRBV7-9, the J gene TRBJ1-4; 8 bases align to TRBD1. CDR3 size: 16 residues. Trimming took 5 bases from V and 5 from J; bases not matched to a gene: 10. Germline CDR1 reads SEHNR; CDR2 reads FQNEAQ (reference sequence). The CDR3: CASSPGQGWGNEKLFF. CDR3 sequence (DNA): TGTGCCAGCAGCCCCGGACAGGGCTGGGGAAATGAAAAACTGTTTTTT.

This clonotype was seen repeatedly, ten times or more. V gene TRBV7-9 combines with J gene TRBJ2-7, with 8 bases lining up with TRBD1. The V and J ends lost 3 bases and 4 bases, in that order; junction bases with no gene match: 8. The CDR3 totals 15 residues. The germline V gene encodes CDR1 SEHNR and CDR2 FQNEAQ (reference sequence). The DNA of the CDR3 is TGTGCCAGCAGCTTGAACTTAGGACAGGGATACGAGCAGTACTTC. As protein: CASSLNLGQGYEQYF.

This clonotype occurred many times. This sequence joins TRBV18 and TRBJ2-7; a possible D gene is TRBD1 (6 bases). The germline V gene encodes CDR1 KGHSH and CDR2 LQKENI. V lost 2 bases, J lost 2 bases, and 10 bases lay in between. The CDR3 loop spans 14 amino acids. CDR3 bases: TGTGCCAGCTCACCAAGGGCAGGGGCCTACGAGCAGTACTTC. Protein sequence: CASSPRAGAYEQYF.

In this sample, this clonotype turned up many times. This sequence joins TRBV2 and TRBJ2-3; 8 positions match TRBD2. CDR3 size: 12 residues. Germline CDR1 SNHLY, CDR2 FYNNEI. The junction had 0 bases not matched to a gene; V was cut back by 6 bases and J by 4 bases. In DNA form, the CDR3 reads TGTGCCAGCAGGCGGGAGGCAGATACGCAGTATTTT. Translating it yields CASRREADTQYF.

This clonotype was detected ten times or more. The J gene is TRBJ2-7, the V gene TRBV20-1, with D possibly matching TRBD2 (6 bases). The CDR3 has 16 residues. Germline values: CDR1 DFQATT, CDR2 SNEGSKA (reference sequence). The V and J ends lost 0 bases and 4 bases respectively, with 19 bases between them. CDR3: CSARDLLSGELYEQYF. CDR3 DNA sequence: TGCAGTGCTAGAGATCTTCTGTCGGGGGAGTTGTACGAGCAGTACTTC.

This clonotype was picked up many times. The rearrangement joins TRBV4-2 to TRBJ2-7; unclear D gene. CDR1 and CDR2 (germline): LGHNA, YNFKEQ. This CDR3 comprises 15 residues. V lost 1 base and J 1 base, leaving 11 bases between the germline ends. CDR3 loop: CASSQGSGASYEQYF. The CDR3 region has the DNA TGTGCCAGCAGCCAAGGGTCTGGCGCGTCCTACGAGCAGTACTTC.

This clonotype was detected ten times or more. This rearrangement joins TRBV28 to TRBJ1-1; D unclear. Germline V gives CDR1 MDHEN, CDR2 SYDVKM. There are 12 residues in the CDR3. Trimming took 2 bases from V and 5 from J, leaving 6 bases between them. The CDR3 bases are TGTGCCAGCAGTTTAAGAAGGACTGAAGCTTTCTTT. It codes for CASSLRRTEAFF.

In its sample, this clonotype was seen many times. CDR3 amino acids: CASSLIINTEAFF. In DNA form, the CDR3 reads TGTGCCAGCAGTTTAATCATCAACACTGAAGCTTTCTTT. V gene TRBV28 combines with J gene TRBJ1-1; D not certain. Trimming shortened V by 2 bases and J by 2 bases, and 6 bases separated the two germline ends. The CDR3 spans 13 residues. Per germline, CDR1 MDHEN and CDR2 SYDVKM.

At least ten counts were recorded for this clonotype. The chain has TRBV14 and TRBJ1-2; tentative D call: TRBD1 (6 bases). Trimming stripped 4 bases from V and 4 bases from J, with 13 bases between. Per germline, CDR1 SGHDN and CDR2 FVKESK. The CDR3 contains 14 residues. The CDR3 bases are TGTGCCAGCAGCCCAACCGCAGGGGTCTATGGCTACACCTTC. Its protein product is CASSPTAGVYGYTF.

This clonotype was observed at least ten times. The CDR3 DNA follows: TGTGCCAGCACCAGGAGGTCCGGAGGGGAGACCCAGTACTTC. Its protein product is CASTRRSGGETQYF. This rearrangement joins TRBV28 to TRBJ2-5; a possible D gene is TRBD2 (6 bases). The V gene lost 7 bases and the J gene lost 5 bases, with 17 bases spanning the gap. CDR3 size: 14 residues. Germline loops: CDR1 MDHEN, CDR2 SYDVKM. Drawing the rest from reference TRBV28 and TRBJ2-5, the complete variable domain is DVKVTQSSRYLVKRTGEKVFLECVQDMDHENMFWYRQDPGLGLRLIYFSYDVKMKEKGDIPEGYSVSREKKERFSLILESASTNQTSMYLCASTRRSGGETQYFGPGTRLLVL.

This clonotype occurred many times. The V call is TRBV5-1, the J call TRBJ2-7; TRBD1 matches 11 bases. The CDR3 extends over 14 amino acids. Looked up from germline, CDR1 is SGHRS and CDR2 is YFSETQ. V lost 4 bases to trimming and J lost 6 bases; unmatched junction nucleotides: 6. The CDR3 is CASSRGQGAGEQYF. DNA of the CDR3: TGCGCCAGCAGCCGAGGACAGGGGGCGGGCGAGCAGTACTTC.

This clonotype was recorded many times. V usage is TRBV10-1 and J usage is TRBJ2-7; D is perhaps TRBD2 (5 bases). Between the trimmed V and J ends, which lost 3 bases and 5 bases, there was a span of 11 bases. Germline V CDR1 and CDR2: WNHNN, SYGVQD (reference sequence). The CDR3 is 13 residues long. The CDR3 is CASSDLRAHEQYF. The CDR3 DNA reads as TGCGCCAGCAGTGATTTGAGGGCCCACGAGCAGTACTTC.

At least ten counts were recorded for this clonotype. The chain employs TRBV13 and TRBJ2-7; D is possibly TRBD2 (5 bases). Germline V gene lookup returns CDR1 PRHDT and CDR2 FYEKMQ (reference sequence). V dropped 7 bases and J dropped 3 bases, with 16 bases sitting between them. This CDR3 region has 14 residues. The CDR3 nucleotides read TGTGCCAGCACCAAAAGGGAGAGCGACTACGAGCAGTACTTC. It translates to CASTKRESDYEQYF. The whole variable domain, remainder taken from reference TRBV13 and TRBJ2-7, is AAGVIQSPRHLIKEKRETATLKCYPIPRHDTVYWYQQGPGQDPQFLISFYEKMQSDKGSIPDRFSAQQFSDYHSELNMSSLELGDSALYFCASTKRESDYEQYFGPGTRLTVT.

This clonotype was seen repeatedly, ten times or more. This sequence joins TRBV2 and TRBJ1-1; TRBD1 matches 7 bases. Unmatched junction bases numbered 6, after V lost 4 bases and J lost 1 base. Germline V CDR1 and CDR2: SNHLY, FYNNEI. The CDR3 runs 15 residues. CDR3 coding DNA: TGTGCCAGCAGTGGTGGGACAGTTGAGAACACTGAAGCTTTCTTT. Translation: CASSGGTVENTEAFF.

This clonotype was detected many times. V is TRBV3-1 and J is TRBJ2-1; 14 bases map to TRBD2. The junction had 4 bases not matched to a gene; V was cut back by 5 bases and J by 7 bases. The V gene's germline CDR1 is LGHDT and CDR2 YNNKEL (reference sequence). The CDR3 covers 15 residues. CDR3 sequence: CASSSGTSGRNEQFF. As DNA, the CDR3 is TGTGCCAGCAGCTCCGGGACTAGCGGGAGAAATGAGCAGTTCTTC.

At least ten counts were recorded for this clonotype. V gene TRBV5-1 combines with J gene TRBJ2-1, with TRBD2 identical over 11 bases. V lost 0 bases and J lost 6; bases outside the gene matches: 2. This CDR3 comprises 15 residues. CDR1 and CDR2 (germline): SGHRS, YFSETQ. This chain's CDR3 is CASSLELAGVNEQFF. CDR3 DNA: TGCGCCAGCAGCTTGGAACTAGCGGGAGTCAATGAGCAGTTCTTC.

This clonotype was seen ten or more times. The rearrangement uses TRBV7-6 and TRBJ2-7; 9 bases fit TRBD2. The CDR3 consists of 16 residues. Germline lookup yields CDR1 SGHVS and CDR2 FNYEAQ. V lost 8 bases to trimming and J lost 6 bases; unmatched junction nucleotides: 17. This CDR3 is CASGEAGGLIGGEQYF. CDR3 DNA sequence: TGTGCCAGCGGAGAGGCGGGAGGGCTAATAGGTGGCGAGCAGTACTTC.

This clonotype came up many times. For the CDR3, the DNA is TGCAGTGCTAGAGATGCAGGGAGAAGCAATCAGCCCCAGCATTTT. Translated: CSARDAGRSNQPQHF. This chain joins TRBV20-1 and TRBJ1-5; TRBD1 is a possible D gene (5 bases). The CDR3 spans 15 residues. V lost 0 bases and J lost 1, with 10 bases in between. CDR1 DFQATT and CDR2 SNEGSKA come from the germline V gene (reference sequence).